These 20 T cell receptor beta chains came from one sample sequenced in a study of CD8 T cells in ankylosing spondylitis. Which antigens these TCRs recognize remains unknown. Study-level findings and limits: Blood from ankylosing spondylitis patients appeared to carry a characteristic roughly 8-variant TCR beta motif.

MiXCR was run by TCRdb on the 5' RACE reads, yielding one entry per CDR3 protein. The sample lists approximately 550,000 distinct CDR3 sequences, roughly 12% seen once, with nearly 7% in the top ten. The sequenced sample was blood, either unsorted or a sorted T cell fraction (not recorded which). The receptor set was obtained from a male donor with ankylosing spondylitis.

This clonotype was counted a few times. This chain connects TRBV5-1 to TRBJ2-1, with TRBD2 matching 7 bases. The CDR3 is made up of 15 amino acids. The ends lost 4 bases at V and 8 bases at J; junction bases unmatched: 12. Looked up from germline, CDR1 is SGHRS and CDR2 is YFSETQ. CDR3 nucleotides: TGCGCCAGCAGCCCGGCGGGGGTGTTTGCGTATGAGCAGTTCTTC. Its translation is CASSPAGVFAYEQFF.

V gene TRBV12-3 or TRBV12-4 combines with J gene TRBJ1-2, with 9 bases fitting TRBD1. There are 14 residues in the CDR3. V was clipped by 6 bases and J by 5 bases; unmatched bases: 7. CDR3 sequence: CASSPPGQGYGYTF. In nucleotides, the CDR3 is TGTGCCAGCAGCCCTCCGGGACAGGGTTATGGCTACACCTTC.

The V and J genes are TRBV6-2 or TRBV6-3 and TRBJ1-5, with 9 bases aligning to TRBD1. The J segment lost 6 bases and the V segment lost 7 bases, leaving 4 bases of the junction unmatched. Germline V gene sequence: CDR1 MNHEY, CDR2 SVGEGT. This CDR3 region has 13 residues. CDR3 DNA sequence: TGTGCCAGCAACAGGGGGCAAGGTCAGCCCCAGCATTTT. This gives the protein CASNRGQGQPQHF.

Only a few counts were recorded for this clonotype. The rearrangement uses TRBV20-1 and TRBJ2-1, with 10 bases identical to TRBD2. This CDR3 comprises 15 residues. The V segment lost 0 bases and the J segment 7 bases; nucleotides outside the gene matches: 6. Germline values: CDR1 DFQATT, CDR2 SNEGSKA (reference sequence). The CDR3 sequence is CSARDFSGRANEQFF. The CDR3 DNA reads TGCAGTGCTAGAGATTTCAGCGGGAGGGCGAATGAGCAGTTCTTC.

Many counts were recorded for this clonotype. The chain uses TRBV29-1 and TRBJ1-1, with 10 nucleotides matching TRBD1. V lost 7 bases to trimming and J lost 5 bases; unmatched junction nucleotides: 13. The CDR3 covers 15 residues. The germline V gene encodes CDR1 SQVTM and CDR2 ANQGSEA. CDR3 in amino acids: CSAERWDRGETEAFF. In DNA form, the CDR3 reads TGCAGCGCAGAGAGATGGGACAGGGGTGAGACTGAAGCTTTCTTT.

This clonotype showed up many times. The gene calls are TRBV12-3 or TRBV12-4 and TRBJ2-5, with D maybe TRBD1 (6 bases). The V end lost 6 bases, the J end lost 7 bases, and 18 bases lay between the germline ends. This CDR3 has 14 residues. CDR3 residues: CASSGPGVRGTQYF. As DNA, the CDR3 is TGTGCCAGCAGCGGGCCAGGGGTGAGGGGGACCCAGTACTTC.

This clonotype was counted only a few times. This rearrangement joins TRBV7-8 to TRBJ1-6; unclear D gene. Germline V gene lookup returns CDR1 SGHVS and CDR2 FQNEAQ. Trimming took off 4 bases at V and 6 bases at J, with 4 bases between the two ends. This CDR3 is built from 12 residues. For the CDR3, the DNA is TGTGCCAGCAGCTCTCTTAATTCACCCCTCCACTTT. Translating it yields CASSSLNSPLHF.

This clonotype was counted many times. The CDR3 DNA reads TGCACCTACGAGAACACTGAAGCTTTCTTT. This encodes CTYENTEAFF. V and J are TRBV29-1 and TRBJ1-1; D unresolved. From germline, CDR1 is SQVTM and CDR2 ANQGSEA. The CDR3 consists of 10 residues.

This clonotype was detected many times. The chain couples TRBV5-1 to TRBJ2-1; tentatively, D is TRBD2 (6 bases). This CDR3 contains 16 residues. Trimming took 4 bases from V and 0 from J, leaving 14 bases between them. Germline V gives CDR1 SGHRS, CDR2 YFSETQ. The CDR3 sequence is CASSSSGLSSYNEQFF. The CDR3 DNA sequence: TGCGCCAGCAGCAGCTCGGGACTGAGCTCCTACAATGAGCAGTTCTTC.

CDR3 in DNA: TGCAGTGCTAGCAAGTCGAGCTCCTATAATTCACCCCTCCACTTT. Its protein product is CSASKSSSYNSPLHF. The genes are TRBV20-1 and TRBJ1-6; D is unclear. This CDR3 region has 15 residues. CDR1 and CDR2 from the germline V gene are DFQATT and SNEGSKA (reference sequence). V lost 3 bases and J 0 bases, leaving 9 bases between the germline ends.

A few counts support this clonotype. V is TRBV5-4 and J is TRBJ1-3; perhaps TRBD1 as D (5 bases). The germline gives CDR1 SGHNT, CDR2 YYREEE (reference sequence). With 0 bases removed from V and 4 bases from J, the gap between germline ends came to 11 bases. This CDR3 has 15 amino acids. CDR3 in amino acids: CASSLVGGTGNTIYF. The CDR3, as DNA: TGTGCCAGCAGCTTGGTTGGGGGAACAGGAAACACCATATATTTT.

The chain links TRBV7-9 to TRBJ2-5; possibly TRBD2 for D (6 bases). V was clipped by 6 bases and J by 5 bases, with 16 bases between them. This CDR3 spans 14 amino acids. Germline values: CDR1 SEHNR, CDR2 FQNEAQ (reference sequence). CDR3 nucleotide sequence: TGTGCCAGCAGTCAGGAGGCGGGAAGGGAGACCCAGTACTTC. It encodes CASSQEAGRETQYF.

This rearrangement joins TRBV7-8 to TRBJ2-1; maybe TRBD2 (5 bases). The CDR3 spans 16 residues. Trimming removed 5 bases from V and 5 bases from J, with 19 bases in between. Germline CDR1 is SGHVS and CDR2 is FQNEAQ. The DNA of the CDR3 is TGTGCCAGCAGCACCGGAGCGGAGCCCATTGACAATGAGCAGTTCTTC. Its translation is CASSTGAEPIDNEQFF.

On this clonotype itself: This clone may be a read error of a much larger clone one base away. The V gene is TRBV10-3, the J gene TRBJ2-7, with TRBD1 identical over 7 bases. CDR3 length equals 16 residues. Germline V gene sequence: CDR1 ENHRY, CDR2 SYGVKD. Trimming took 6 bases from V and 2 from J; bases not matched to a gene: 13. Here the CDR3 reads CAISGPPGGITYEQYF. As DNA, the CDR3 is TGTGCCATCAGCGGCCCCCCAGGGGGTATTACCTACGAGCAGTACTTC.

The rearrangement links TRBV7-9 to TRBJ2-7; D may correspond to TRBD1 or TRBD2 (6 bases each). The V end lost 4 bases, the J end lost 5 bases, and 21 bases lay between the germline ends. The germline V gene encodes CDR1 SEHNR and CDR2 FQNEAQ (reference sequence). The CDR3 sequence is 16 residues long. The CDR3: CASSYRSGGLAHEQYF. Written as DNA, the CDR3 is TGTGCCAGCAGCTACCGGTCCGGGGGCTTGGCCCACGAGCAGTACTTC. Looking up the rest from reference TRBV7-9 and TRBJ2-7 gives the full variable domain: DTGVSQNPRHKITKRGQNVTFRCDPISEHNRLYWYRQTLGQGPEFLTYFQNEAQLEKSRLLSDRFSAERPKGSFSTLEIQRTEQGDSAMYLCASSYRSGGLAHEQYFGPGTRLTVT.

The chain uses TRBV4-2 and TRBJ2-3; TRBD1 might be the D (6 bases). CDR1 is LGHNA, CDR2 YNFKEQ, per germline. Trimming pared 0 bases from V and 5 bases from J, leaving 12 bases between. The CDR3 extends over 15 amino acids. For the CDR3, the DNA is TGTGCCAGCAGCCAAGACAGGGGAGCGGTAGATACGCAGTATTTT. Its protein product is CASSQDRGAVDTQYF.

J is TRBJ2-5 and V is TRBV29-1, with 8 bases lining up with TRBD1. The CDR3 sequence is 14 residues long. Germline CDR1 is SQVTM and CDR2 is ANQGSEA. The V and J ends lost 7 bases and 3 bases, in that order; junction bases with no gene match: 10. The CDR3 loop reads CSAPGAGGEETQYF. The CDR3 region has the DNA TGCAGCGCTCCAGGGGCAGGGGGCGAAGAGACCCAGTACTTC.

Ten or more counts support this clonotype. CDR3 DNA sequence: TGCGCCAGCAGCTTGATCGGGGGGCAAGCGACTAATGAAAAACTGTTTTTT. Amino acids: CASSLIGGQATNEKLFF. The V call is TRBV5-1, the J call TRBJ1-4, with TRBD1 as a possible D gene (6 bases). The germline V gene has CDR1 SGHRS and CDR2 YFSETQ. V was clipped by 1 base and J by 2 bases, with 15 bases between them. The CDR3 spans 17 residues.

This CDR3 reads CASSQPGVSSGGETQYF. The CDR3 coding sequence is TGTGCCAGCAGCCAACCCGGGGTCAGCTCCGGGGGGGAGACCCAGTACTTC. This chain uses TRBV4-2 with TRBJ2-5; 7 nucleotides match TRBD2. The CDR3 is 17 amino acids. The V and J ends lost 2 bases and 5 bases, in that order; junction bases with no gene match: 14. Germline assignment: CDR1 LGHNA and CDR2 YNFKEQ.

V is TRBV6-1 and J is TRBJ2-7; 9 nucleotides match TRBD1. The V segment lost 6 bases and the J segment 1 base; nucleotides outside the gene matches: 4. CDR1 is MNHNS, CDR2 SASEGT, per germline. The CDR3 has 14 residues. DNA for the CDR3: TGTGCCAGCAGAACCGGGACAGGGTCCTACGAGCAGTACTTC. It encodes CASRTGTGSYEQYF.